A selection of T cell receptor beta chains follows, all from one sample in a study of T cell repertoires in ileal Crohn's disease. Data came from immunoSEQ multiplex PCR; TCRdb stores just in-frame clones and leaves some out. The sample lists some 17,000 clones, about 76% occurring once. Specimen: ileal tissue. The receptors stem from an adult with Crohn's disease. Both conserved end residues are part of each CDR3. D genes are given only for firm matches. Part of the rows lack a size; the others show once, few, many or a class for expanded clones.

medium-sized	TRBV6-1	TRBJ2-7	NA	TGTGCCAGCAGTGGCCTGGGAGGCGAGCAGTACTTC	CASSGLGGEQYF
NA	TRBV14	TRBJ2-4	NA	TGTGCCAGCAGCCCGCAGGGTCGGGGCATTCAGTACTTC	CASSPQGRGIQYF
NA	TRBV4-1	TRBJ2-2	TRBD2	TGCGCCAGCAGCCCGAACCCGGGACTAGCGGGAGGAGACACCGGGGAGCTGTTTTTT	CASSPNPGLAGGDTGELFF
once	TRBV27	TRBJ2-1	TRBD2	TGTGCCAGCAGACCGGGACTAGCGGGAGGTAAGGCCTACAATGAGCAGTTCTTC	CASRPGLAGGKAYNEQFF
NA	TRBV2	TRBJ1-1	NA	TGTGCCAGCAGTGAATGGGCCGGGGCTGAAGCTTTCTTT	CASSEWAGAEAFF
NA	TRBV19	TRBJ2-1	TRBD2	TGTGCCAGTAGTAGGACTAGCGGGGGGGCCTCGCAGTTCTTC	CASSRTSGGASQFF
NA	TRBV29-1	TRBJ1-5	NA	TGCAGCGTTGGACAGACCGATCAGCCCCAGCATTTT	CSVGQTDQPQHF
NA	TRBV20-1	TRBJ2-1	NA	TGCAGTGCTAGAGCCGTAAATGAGCAGTTCTTC	CSARAVNEQFF
NA	TRBV27	TRBJ2-2	NA	TGTGCCAGCAGTTTCAATCGGGCCCCCCCCGGGGAGCTGTTTTTT	CASSFNRAPPGELFF
NA	TRBV6-1	TRBJ1-2	NA	TGTGCCAGCAGTCCGATTGGGGCAGCTGGCTACACCTTC	CASSPIGAAGYTF
NA	TRBV7-4	TRBJ1-1	NA	TGTGCCAGCAGCTTAGTCTTCGGGGGGCACACTGAAGCTTTCTTT	CASSLVFGGHTEAFF
NA	TRBV5-6	TRBJ1-5	TRBD1	TGTGCCAGCACCAGGACAGGCTCTAATCAGCCCCAGCATTTT	CASTRTGSNQPQHF
NA	TRBV7-2	TRBJ2-5	TRBD1	TGTGCCAGCAGCCCTAGGGGGCAGCAGACCCAGTACTTC	CASSPRGQQTQYF
few	TRBV7-2	TRBJ1-3	NA	TGTGCCAGCAGTTACCTAAAGAATGGAAACACCATATATTTT	CASSYLKNGNTIYF
NA	TRBV6-5	TRBJ2-5	NA	TGTGCCAGCAGTTACTCCCCGGGCGCCCACGAGACCCAGTACTTC	CASSYSPGAHETQYF
NA	TRBV5-4	TRBJ2-3	TRBD1	TGTGCCAGCAGCTTGGACAGGGGCTTGACAGATACGCAGTATTTT	CASSLDRGLTDTQYF
NA	TRBV2	TRBJ2-7	NA	TGTGCCAGCAGTGATACCTCCAGGGTCAACGAGCAGTACTTC	CASSDTSRVNEQYF
NA	TRBV5-6	TRBJ2-1	NA	TGTGCCAGCAGCTTGGCTAGGGAGCAGTTCTTC	CASSLAREQFF
NA	TRBV9	TRBJ2-1	TRBD2	TGTGCCAGCACCCCTTTCCGGACTAGCGGGGGTAGTGAGCAGTTCTTC	CASTPFRTSGGSEQFF
NA	TRBV9	TRBJ2-1	TRBD1	TGTGCCAGCAGCATACTCGGGACAGGGCAGGGGGGTGAGCAGTTCTTC	CASSILGTGQGGEQFF
NA	TRBV10-3	TRBJ1-5	NA	TGTGCCATCAGTGGAGGGGGACACAATCAGCCCCAGCATTTT	CAISGGGHNQPQHF
NA	TRBV5-1	TRBJ2-3	NA	TGCGCCAGCAGCTTGGATCCGGGTATACAAGATACGCAGTATTTT	CASSLDPGIQDTQYF
NA	TRBV27	TRBJ2-3	NA	TGTGCCAGCAGGAATCCCTTCAGCACAGATACGCAGTATTTT	CASRNPFSTDTQYF
NA	TRBV6-1	TRBJ2-2	NA	TGTGCCAGTAGGGCCGGGACGAACACCGGGGAGCTGTTTTTT	CASRAGTNTGELFF
NA	TRBV6-1	TRBJ1-6	NA	TGTGCCAGCAGTGATCGAGGACCTCTCTATAATTCACCCCTCCACTTT	CASSDRGPLYNSPLHF
once	TRBV6-1	TRBJ2-7	TRBD1	TGTGCCAGCAGTGAAGGGACAGGGGGCTACGAGCAGTACTTC	CASSEGTGGYEQYF
NA	TRBV18	TRBJ1-4	TRBD1	TGTGCCAGCTCACTGGGACAGGGAGGTGAAAAACTGTTTTTT	CASSLGQGGEKLFF
NA	TRBV6-4	TRBJ2-7	NA	TGTGCCAGCAGTGAGTCGGCAGGTTCGAAGCAGTACTTC	CASSESAGSKQYF
once	TRBV7-9	TRBJ1-1	NA	TGTGCCAACGGGACATTCAACACTGAAGCTTTCTTT	CANGTFNTEAFF
NA	TRBV5-4	TRBJ1-5	NA	TGTGCCAGCAGCTTGGGGGGGGTTAATCAGCCCCAGCATTTT	CASSLGGVNQPQHF
NA	TRBV6-5	TRBJ1-5	NA	TGTGCCAGCAGGAAACAGCTCAATCAGCCCCAGCATTTT	CASRKQLNQPQHF
NA	TRBV29-1	TRBJ2-7	TRBD1	TGCAGCGTTGGGACAGGGGTTGGTTACGAGCAGTACTTC	CSVGTGVGYEQYF
NA	TRBV5-5	TRBJ2-7	NA	TGTGCCAGCAGCTTGGGGCAAGGCGAGCAGTACTTC	CASSLGQGEQYF
large	TRBV28	TRBJ2-7	TRBD2	TGTGCCAGCAGTTTTTCGCTCTGGCTGACACCGGGACTAGCGGACGAGCAGTACTTC	CASSFSLWLTPGLADEQYF
NA	TRBV5-5	TRBJ2-7	TRBD2	TGTGCCAGCAGCTTCGGACTAGCGGGACAGACCTCCTACGAGCAGTACTTC	CASSFGLAGQTSYEQYF
NA	TRBV18	TRBJ2-5	NA	TGTGCCAGCTCACCCAGGGGTGGGGAACAAGAGACCCAGTACTTC	CASSPRGGEQETQYF
NA	TRBV12-5	TRBJ2-7	TRBD1	TGTGCTAGTGGTTCGGGACAGGGGAGCTCCTACGAGCAGTACTTC	CASGSGQGSSYEQYF
NA	TRBV5-6	TRBJ2-3	TRBD2	TGTGCCAGCACTCTCGGTTGGGGAGGGACAGATACGCAGTATTTT	CASTLGWGGTDTQYF
NA	TRBV4-2	TRBJ1-2	NA	TGTGCCAGCAGCCAAGATAGTGGCACGGTCTTC	CASSQDSGTVF
NA	TRBV5-1	TRBJ1-1	NA	TGCGCCAGCAGCTCGGACACGTTGAACACTGAAGCTTTCTTT	CASSSDTLNTEAFF
NA	TRBV7-3	TRBJ2-5	NA	TGTGCCAGCAGCTTAACCTCCGGGGAAGAGACCCAGTACTTC	CASSLTSGEETQYF
NA	TRBV6-4	TRBJ1-1	NA	TGTGCCAGCAGCGCCGCTGCGGCGAACACTGAAGCTTTCTTT	CASSAAAANTEAFF
medium-sized	TRBV5-1	TRBJ2-5	TRBD2	TGCGCCAGCAGCTTGGATGCGCCCAGCGGGGGACAGACCCAGTACTTC	CASSLDAPSGGQTQYF
NA	TRBV6-1	TRBJ1-3	NA	TGTGCCAGCAGTGAAACGGGCAGTCTGGGCTACACCATATATTTT	CASSETGSLGYTIYF
NA	TRBV7-3	TRBJ2-1	TRBD2	TGTGCCAGCAGCTTATGGACTAGCGACAATGAGCAGTTCTTC	CASSLWTSDNEQFF
NA	TRBV5-4	TRBJ2-7	TRBD2	TGTGCCAGCAGCTTGGCAAGCGGGATGTTTTACGAGCAGTACTTC	CASSLASGMFYEQYF
NA	TRBV5-5	TRBJ2-5	NA	TGTGCCAGCAGCTTGTCCCGCGGGTCCGATGGGTACCAAGAGACCCAGTACTTC	CASSLSRGSDGYQETQYF
once	TRBV27	TRBJ1-2	NA	TGTGCCAGCAGTTTATCAGGGCGAGGTGGCTACACCTTC	CASSLSGRGGYTF